The TCR beta chain described here comes from a study of blood T cell repertoires in COVID-19. Germline CDR1 is LNHDA and CDR2 is SQIVND (reference sequence). The CDR3 loop spans 14 amino acids. V lost 3 bases and J lost 5, with 11 bases in between. Here immunoSEQ multiplex PCR was the method, and the copy in TCRdb shows in-frame clones only, minus some. The sample includes approximately 330,000 clones, roughly 89% of them seen just once. The chain is built from TRBV19 and TRBJ1-3; unclear D gene. Sequencing was done on a sample of peripheral blood. This sequence originates from a man aged 25 to 40 with COVID-19, enrolled during active disease. In DNA form, the CDR3 reads TGTGCCAGTAGTATCTCGGAGACGCGAAACACCATATATTTT. Protein: CASSISETRNTIYF.